What follows are 26 T cell receptor beta chains derived from one specimen sequenced in a study of T-cell reconstitution after alpha-beta-depleted transplantation in children. Unique molecular identifiers were built into the TCRbeta library. TCRdb re-analysed the PCR reads in MiXCR, keeping a single row per CDR3 protein. The table has 610,000 or so distinct CDR3 sequences, 27% seen once. The sample was PBMCs, taken before TCRalphabeta/CD19-depleted stem cell transplant. Every receptor here comes from a boy less than two years old with Wiskott-Aldrich syndrome, due to receive a stem cell transplant.

This clonotype was seen a handful of times. This chain uses TRBV5-1 with TRBJ1-5; possible D gene TRBD1, 5 bases. This CDR3 has 13 residues. Deletions cut 1 base from V and 7 bases from J, with 9 bases between. The germline V gene encodes CDR1 SGHRS and CDR2 YFSETQ. CDR3 sequence reads: CASSLRGSQPQHF. In DNA form, the CDR3 reads TGCGCCAGCAGCTTGAGGGGAAGCCAGCCCCAGCATTTT.

This clonotype has just a few counts. The V gene is TRBV12-3 or TRBV12-4, the J gene TRBJ2-5, with 7 nucleotides matching TRBD2. This CDR3 comprises 15 residues. V trimming: 7 bases; J trimming: 5 bases; junction bases outside the gene matches: 13. This CDR3 is CASTRLGGSRETQYF. The DNA for the CDR3 is TGTGCCAGCACTCGGCTGGGCGGGAGCAGGGAGACCCAGTACTTC.

This clonotype was observed a few times. The chain couples TRBV9 to TRBJ2-3; 7 positions agree with TRBD2. With V trimmed by 0 bases and J by 2 bases, 6 bases remained unmatched. The CDR3 consists of 16 residues. CDR1 and CDR2 from the germline V gene are SGDLS and YYNGEE. The CDR3 region is CASSVGRRESTDTQYF. CDR3 bases: TGTGCCAGCAGCGTAGGTCGGCGGGAGTCCACAGATACGCAGTATTTT.

This clonotype showed up just a few times. The J gene is TRBJ1-4, the V gene TRBV12-3 or TRBV12-4; possibly TRBD1 for D (5 bases). The CDR3 is made up of 15 amino acids. With 5 bases removed from V and 8 bases from J, the gap between germline ends came to 18 bases. The CDR3 DNA is TGTGCCAGCAGTCGAGGAGAGGGGATCGGAGAAAAACTGTTTTTT. The encoded protein is CASSRGEGIGEKLFF.

The rearrangement links TRBV5-1 to TRBJ1-1, with D perhaps matching TRBD1 (5 bases). The V gene's germline CDR1 is SGHRS and CDR2 YFSETQ. This CDR3 spans 12 amino acids. V was trimmed by 5 bases and J by 4 bases, leaving 9 bases between them. In nucleotides, the CDR3 is TGCGCCAGCAGACGGGACGCCACTGAAGCTTTCTTT. This gives the protein CASRRDATEAFF. Together with reference TRBV5-1 and TRBJ1-1, the CDR3 gives the full variable domain: KAGVTQTPRYLIKTRGQQVTLSCSPISGHRSVSWYQQTPGQGLQFLFEYFSETQRNKGNFPGRFSGRQFSNSRSEMNVSTLELGDSALYLCASRRDATEAFFGQGTRLTVV.

The V call is TRBV24-1, the J call TRBJ2-1; 8 bases line up with TRBD1. V lost 4 bases, J lost 9 bases, and 7 bases stayed unmatched. CDR1 KGHDR and CDR2 SFDVKD come from the germline V gene. The CDR3 runs 14 residues. In nucleotides, the CDR3 is TGTGCCACCAGTGAGAGACAGGGGAGAAGTGAGCAGTTCTTC. Its protein product is CATSERQGRSEQFF.

This clonotype was recorded a few times. The chain carries TRBV20-1 and TRBJ1-5, with D unclear. The germline CDR1 and CDR2 sequences are DFQATT and SNEGSKA (reference sequence). This CDR3 comprises 14 residues. The V end lost 4 bases, the J end lost 1 base, and 11 bases lay between the germline ends. The CDR3 sequence: CSAIPGGSNQPQHF. CDR3 nucleotides: TGCAGTGCTATCCCAGGAGGGAGCAATCAGCCCCAGCATTTT.

This sequence joins TRBV5-1 and TRBJ2-3, with unresolved D. CDR1 and CDR2 (germline): SGHRS, YFSETQ. The CDR3 is 14 residues long. The V gene lost 2 bases and the J gene lost 0 bases, with 7 bases spanning the gap. For the CDR3, the DNA is TGCGCCAGCAGCTTAGATACCAGCACAGATACGCAGTATTTT. It is translated as CASSLDTSTDTQYF. The whole variable domain, filled in from reference TRBV5-1 and TRBJ2-3, reads KAGVTQTPRYLIKTRGQQVTLSCSPISGHRSVSWYQQTPGQGLQFLFEYFSETQRNKGNFPGRFSGRQFSNSRSEMNVSTLELGDSALYLCASSLDTSTDTQYFGPGTRLTVL.

The gene calls are TRBV5-1 and TRBJ2-3; the D is unclear. Germline CDR1 and CDR2: SGHRS and YFSETQ. The CDR3 length is 13 residues. V was trimmed by 3 bases and J by 5 bases, leaving 10 bases between them. CDR3 loop: CASSSALRDTQYF. The CDR3 DNA reads as TGCGCCAGCAGCTCTGCCCTTCGAGATACGCAGTATTTT.

The chain combines TRBV12-3 or TRBV12-4 with TRBJ2-7; 8 bases map to TRBD1. The length of the CDR3 is 15 residues. V gave up 6 bases and J gave up 2 bases; unmatched junction bases: 9. In DNA form, the CDR3 reads TGTGCCAGCAGCAACACCGGGACAGGAGCCTACGAGCAGTACTTC. Translation: CASSNTGTGAYEQYF.

This clonotype has only a few counts. The chain employs TRBV5-1 and TRBJ1-2; TRBD1 aligns across 10 bases. J gave up 6 bases and V 3 bases, and 8 bases lay outside the gene matches. From germline, CDR1 is SGHRS and CDR2 YFSETQ. This CDR3 comprises 15 residues. Here the CDR3 reads CASSYGQGDSNGYTF. The CDR3, as DNA: TGCGCCAGCAGCTACGGACAGGGGGATAGTAATGGCTACACCTTC.

This clonotype was seen more than once but under ten times. This rearrangement joins TRBV20-1 to TRBJ2-5, with TRBD2 as a possible D gene (6 bases). This CDR3 has 15 residues. Germline values: CDR1 DFQATT, CDR2 SNEGSKA (reference sequence). Trimming pared 6 bases from V and 1 base from J, leaving 18 bases between. The CDR3: CSADDAGLPQETQYF. In DNA form, the CDR3 reads TGCAGTGCAGACGACGCGGGGCTACCCCAAGAGACCCAGTACTTC.

The chain has TRBV7-8 and TRBJ2-3; D tentatively fits TRBD1 or TRBD2 (6 bases each). The V and J ends lost 5 bases and 6 bases respectively, with 15 bases between them. The CDR3 is 14 residues long. The germline V gene has CDR1 SGHVS and CDR2 FQNEAQ. CDR3 sequence reads: CASSTRLGGDTQYF. CDR3 in DNA: TGTGCCAGCAGCACCCGACTAGGGGGGGATACGCAGTATTTT.

The chain uses TRBV12-3 or TRBV12-4 and TRBJ2-2, with a possible D match to TRBD1 (6 bases). The V end was cut by 5 bases, the J end by 4 bases, with 20 bases between. This CDR3 is built from 17 residues. Written as DNA, the CDR3 is TGTGCCAGCAGTCCCCGCAGGGCAGGGGTGGGCACCGGGGAGCTGTTTTTT. It yields the protein CASSPRRAGVGTGELFF.

This clonotype was detected a few times. The V call is TRBV5-5, the J call TRBJ2-5; no definite D call. The CDR3 is 13 residues long. The V and J ends lost 4 bases and 2 bases respectively, with 9 bases between them. Germline V lookup: CDR1 SGHKS, CDR2 YYEKEE (reference sequence). CDR3 sequence reads: CASSRREQETQYF. CDR3 nucleotide sequence: TGTGCCAGCAGCCGACGAGAACAAGAGACCCAGTACTTC. Together with reference TRBV5-5 and TRBJ2-5, the CDR3 gives the full variable domain: DAGVTQSPTHLIKTRGQQVTLRCSPISGHKSVSWYQQVLGQGPQFIFQYYEKEERGRGNFPDRFSARQFPNYSSELNVNALLLGDSALYLCASSRREQETQYFGPGTRLLVL.

The chain is built from TRBV2 and TRBJ2-7, with D perhaps matching TRBD2 (6 bases). With 6 bases removed from V and 3 bases from J, the gap between germline ends came to 15 bases. The germline V gene encodes CDR1 SNHLY and CDR2 FYNNEI. This CDR3 region has 14 residues. The CDR3, as DNA: TGTGCCAGCAGGACCGCCGCGGGACTCTACGAGCAGTACTTC. Encoded protein: CASRTAAGLYEQYF.

This clonotype was observed a handful of times. The chain employs TRBV19 and TRBJ1-1, with D perhaps TRBD1 (6 bases). There are 14 residues in the CDR3. Trimming left V 5 bases short and J 1 base short, with 11 bases between. In germline, CDR1 is LNHDA, CDR2 SQIVND (reference sequence). CDR3 in amino acids: CASSLSTGNTEAFF. For the CDR3, the DNA is TGTGCCAGTAGTCTATCGACAGGGAACACTGAAGCTTTCTTT.

The CDR3 is CASSQGRDRGFEQYF. CDR3 bases: TGTGCCAGCAGCCAAGGCCGGGACAGGGGTTTCGAGCAGTACTTC. This sequence joins TRBV3-1 and TRBJ2-7, with 10 bases aligning to TRBD1. V shed 1 base and J 6 bases; nucleotides not matched to a gene: 6. The CDR3 has 15 amino acids. Germline lookup yields CDR1 LGHDT and CDR2 YNNKEL (reference sequence).

A word on this clonotype: Mismatch with germline at one junction end may stem from a read error. The chain uses TRBV6-2 or TRBV6-3 and TRBJ2-1, with TRBD2 identical over 9 bases. Germline V gene lookup returns CDR1 MNHEY and CDR2 SVGEGT. This CDR3 region has 15 residues. The CDR3 DNA is TGTGCCAGCAGTTTCCCAGCGGGAGGTAGCAATGCGCAGTTCTTC. Encoded protein: CASSFPAGGSNAQFF.

The chain combines TRBV10-3 with TRBJ2-1, with D perhaps TRBD2 (7 bases). V shed 8 bases and J shed 2 bases, with 25 bases lying between them. The germline gives CDR1 ENHRY, CDR2 SYGVKD. This CDR3 has 18 residues. In DNA form, the CDR3 reads TGTGCCATCTGTTTGGGACAAATAGCGGGTGCGGCCTACAATGAGCAGTTCTTC. It codes for CAICLGQIAGAAYNEQFF.

This clonotype was observed a few times. V gene TRBV7-2 combines with J gene TRBJ2-1, with D hard to call. Germline-derived CDR1 and CDR2 are SGHTA and FQGNSA. This CDR3 comprises 13 residues. V dropped 1 base and J dropped 7 bases, with 8 bases sitting between them. The CDR3 DNA is TGTGCCAGCAGCTTAGGGTTCCGAAATGAGCAGTTCTTC. It codes for CASSLGFRNEQFF.

The chain combines TRBV5-1 with TRBJ2-7; D unclear. Germline CDR1 reads SGHRS; CDR2 reads YFSETQ. V lost 0 bases to trimming and J lost 3 bases, with 13 bases between them. The CDR3 length is 15 residues. The CDR3 is CASSLDRVYNYEQYF. The CDR3 DNA is TGCGCCAGCAGCTTGGATCGCGTCTACAACTACGAGCAGTACTTC.

A few counts support this clonotype. The V gene is TRBV5-1, the J gene TRBJ2-5, with TRBD2 matching over 13 bases. This CDR3 is built from 18 residues. Germline loops: CDR1 SGHRS, CDR2 YFSETQ. V was clipped by 2 bases and J by 5 bases; unmatched bases: 12. DNA of the CDR3: TGCGCCAGCAGCTTCTATGGGACTAGCGGGGCGCTGGAGGAGACCCAGTACTTC. It encodes CASSFYGTSGALEETQYF.

This clonotype was seen only a few times. The chain employs TRBV5-1 and TRBJ2-3; 7 bases agree with TRBD1. The CDR3 extends over 12 amino acids. V dropped 4 bases and J dropped 14; count of bases not matched to a gene: 10. CDR1 SGHRS and CDR2 YFSETQ come from the germline V gene. The chain's CDR3 is CASSPEGDSRYF. CDR3 in DNA: TGCGCCAGCAGCCCAGAGGGGGACAGTCGGTATTTT.

The sample holds a few counts of this clonotype. The chain employs TRBV5-6 and TRBJ2-2; 7 bases are a match to TRBD2. Germline loops: CDR1 SGHDT, CDR2 YYEEEE. V dropped 1 base and J dropped 4; count of bases not matched to a gene: 7. The CDR3 sequence is 16 residues long. The CDR3 DNA reads as TGTGCCAGCAGCTTGCCCGGGGGGTCTGTCACCGGGGAGCTGTTTTTT. Translation gives CASSLPGGSVTGELFF.

This clonotype was seen a handful of times. V usage is TRBV27 and J usage is TRBJ1-5, with TRBD1 as a possible D gene (5 bases). Germline V gene lookup returns CDR1 MNHEY and CDR2 SMNVEV (reference sequence). The V end was cut by 3 bases, the J end by 4 bases, with 16 bases between. The CDR3 is 16 residues long. The CDR3 DNA reads as TGTGCCAGCAGTTTCACGGGGCTTGCTCCAAATCAGCCCCAGCATTTT. Translation gives CASSFTGLAPNQPQHF.